Listed here is a single T cell receptor (beta chain). The antigen remains unidentified. The sample comes from a study of cytomegalovirus exposure and HLA in healthy donors. The wider study: The 500 to 750 first-cohort repertoires and the 95 to 150 validation repertoires shared the same platform, a later analysis reported.

Separate from the roughly 630-subject first cohort was the approximately 110-subject validation cohort, to which the donors belonged. This CDR3 is built from 14 residues. The germline V gene has CDR1 SNHLY and CDR2 FYNNEI. V dropped 4 bases and J dropped 5 bases, with 12 bases sitting between them. Profiling relied on immunoSEQ multiplex PCR, and the TCRdb table lists in-frame clones only, not all of them. In the table there are some 60,000 clones, approximately 94% of which are singletons. Findings and limits, study-wide: Researchers catalogued 160 or so TCR beta chains as cytomegalovirus-associated.

The V gene is TRBV2, the J gene TRBJ1-5; D is possibly TRBD1 (6 bases). The clonotype originates from a young man in good health and CMV-seropositive. Sequencing input: PBMCs. The CDR3 sequence: CASSGTEKHQPQHF. For the CDR3, the DNA is TGTGCCAGCAGTGGGACAGAAAAGCATCAGCCCCAGCATTTT.